One sample yielded the 14 T cell receptor beta chains listed below, sequenced in a study of CD8 T cells in Susac syndrome. A quantity of roughly 0.5 to 1 ug RNA underwent reverse transcription using random hexamers. Using its own MiXCR run on the immunoSEQ multiplex PCR reads, TCRdb lists one record per CDR3 protein. The data contain more than 150,000 distinct CDR3 sequences, 95% of them singletons. The source material was CD4+ T cells from PBMCs. These receptors all stem from a human donor with Susac syndrome.

The V and J genes are TRBV30 and TRBJ1-1; D remains unclear. The CDR3 is 12 residues long. The germline V gene encodes CDR1 GTSNPN and CDR2 SVGIG (reference sequence). The V and J ends lost 1 base and 3 bases respectively, with 6 bases between them. CDR3 in amino acids: CAWSGPHTEAFF. DNA for the CDR3: TGTGCCTGGAGTGGTCCCCACACTGAAGCTTTCTTT.

V gene TRBV29-1 combines with J gene TRBJ2-5; 11 positions agree with TRBD2. The CDR3 loop spans 14 amino acids. CDR1 and CDR2 from the germline V gene are SQVTM and ANQGSEA. Unmatched junction bases numbered 6, after V lost 4 bases and J lost 5 bases. CDR3 sequence: CSVALAGGGETQYF. CDR3 DNA sequence: TGCAGCGTTGCCCTAGCGGGGGGCGGGGAGACCCAGTACTTC.

The V gene is TRBV29-1, the J gene TRBJ1-6; D unresolved. The CDR3 extends over 12 amino acids. The germline V gene encodes CDR1 SQVTM and CDR2 ANQGSEA. V lost 3 bases to trimming and J lost 6 bases, with 6 bases between them. The CDR3: CSVDGGNSPLHF. As DNA, the CDR3 is TGCAGCGTTGACGGAGGTAATTCACCCCTCCACTTT.

The chain recombines TRBV9 with TRBJ2-5, with a possible D match to TRBD2 (6 bases). CDR3 length: 14 amino acids. Germline CDR1 SGDLS, CDR2 YYNGEE. Trimming took 0 bases from V and 5 from J, leaving 11 bases between them. This chain's CDR3 is CASSVGAGRETQYF. In DNA form, the CDR3 reads TGTGCCAGCAGCGTAGGGGCAGGGAGGGAGACCCAGTACTTC.

This clonotype has just one count. This rearrangement joins TRBV5-4 to TRBJ2-3; D might be TRBD2 (6 bases). The ends were cut back, 3 bases at V and 6 bases at J, with 11 bases in the middle. The CDR3 length is 13 residues. Germline CDR1 SGHNT, CDR2 YYREEE (reference sequence). CDR3 in DNA: TGTGCCAGCAGCTCCCCCCGGGGGGATACGCAGTATTTT. It is translated as CASSSPRGDTQYF.

This chain uses TRBV20-1 with TRBJ2-1; D is unclear. The ends were cut back, 4 bases at V and 7 bases at J, with 17 bases in the middle. CDR1 is DFQATT and CDR2 is SNEGSKA in the germline V gene (reference sequence). The CDR3 extends over 14 amino acids. The DNA for the CDR3 is TGCAGTGCTACAGCACTGGGATCGCAAAATGAGCAGTTCTTC. Protein product: CSATALGSQNEQFF.

This clonotype was picked up one time. The chain carries TRBV20-1 and TRBJ2-1; 10 bases map to TRBD1. CDR3 length equals 14 residues. Losses at the gene ends were 3 bases for V and 7 bases for J; bases not matched to a gene: 6. Germline V CDR1 and CDR2: DFQATT, SNEGSKA (reference sequence). The CDR3 is CSASGTGVSNEQFF. CDR3 bases: TGCAGTGCTAGTGGGACAGGGGTATCGAATGAGCAGTTCTTC.

The V call is TRBV2, the J call TRBJ2-3; D is possibly TRBD1 (5 bases). Between the trimmed V and J ends, which lost 4 bases and 4 bases, there was a span of 12 bases. Germline loops: CDR1 SNHLY, CDR2 FYNNEI. CDR3 length: 14 residues. The CDR3 DNA reads as TGTGCCAGCAGTGTAGACAGTGGCGCAGATACGCAGTATTTT. This translates into CASSVDSGADTQYF.

This chain connects TRBV18 to TRBJ2-5; a weak D match, TRBD1 (5 bases). V shed 3 bases and J shed 4 bases, with 33 bases lying between them. This CDR3 spans 21 amino acids. Germline V CDR1 and CDR2: KGHSH, LQKENI. The CDR3 region has the DNA TGTGCCAGCTCACCCCCCCGAGTGGGCCGTATAGGGGCACGGTTGAGAGAGACCCAGTACTTC. Protein product: CASSPPRVGRIGARLRETQYF. The whole variable domain, remainder taken from reference TRBV18 and TRBJ2-5, is NAGVMQNPRHLVRRRGQEARLRCSPMKGHSHVYWYRQLPEEGLKFMVYLQKENIIDESGMPKERFSAEFPKEGPSILRIQQVVRGDSAAYFCASSPPRVGRIGARLRETQYFGPGTRLLVL.

This chain connects TRBV30 to TRBJ1-2, with D uncertain. Germline CDR1 GTSNPN, CDR2 SVGIG (reference sequence). Trimming left V 1 base short and J 8 bases short, with 5 bases between. The CDR3 contains 10 residues. The CDR3 region has the DNA TGTGCCTGGAGTGGATACGGCTACACCTTC. Translating gives CAWSGYGYTF. The variable domain in full, completed from reference TRBV30 and TRBJ1-2, reads SQTIHQWPATLVQPVGSPLSLECTVEGTSNPNLYWYRQAAGRGLQLLFYSVGIGQISSEVPQNLSASRPQDRQFILSSKKLLLSDSGFYLCAWSGYGYTFGSGTRLTVV.

The J gene is TRBJ2-1, the V gene TRBV6-2 or TRBV6-3, with 8 bases that match TRBD1. The CDR3 runs 13 residues. Germline V gene lookup returns CDR1 MNHEY and CDR2 SVGEGT. The V gene end was trimmed by 6 bases and the J gene end by 13 bases; junction bases not matched to a gene: 11. Here the CDR3 DNA reads TGTGCCAGCAGCGGAAACGGACAGGGACTTCAGTTCTTC. Translated: CASSGNGQGLQFF.

V gene TRBV28 combines with J gene TRBJ1-2; TRBD1 might be the D (6 bases). Trimming took off 11 bases at V and 7 bases at J, with 17 bases between the two ends. Germline V gene data show CDR1 as MDHEN and CDR2 as SYDVKM. CDR3 length: 12 amino acids. As DNA, the CDR3 is TGTGCCCTCTCGAGGGGGGGGAGTGGCTACACCTTC. Protein product: CALSRGGSGYTF.

V usage is TRBV5-1 and J usage is TRBJ2-3; 7 bases match TRBD1. CDR3 length: 16 residues. The J segment lost 1 base and the V segment lost 4 bases, leaving 9 bases of the junction unmatched. CDR1 and CDR2 from the germline V gene are SGHRS and YFSETQ. Here the CDR3 reads CASSPRTGPRTDTQYF. Here the CDR3 DNA reads TGCGCCAGCAGCCCACGGACAGGCCCTCGCACAGATACGCAGTATTTT.

The V gene is TRBV12-5, the J gene TRBJ1-5; no clear D gene. V lost 5 bases, J lost 2 bases, and 7 bases lay in between. The germline CDR1 and CDR2 sequences are LGHNT and FRNRAP. This CDR3 is 13 amino acids long. As DNA, the CDR3 is TGTGCTAGTGGTCTAGAGGGCAATCAGCCCCAGCATTTT. Translated, it gives CASGLEGNQPQHF.